Below, 20 T cell receptor beta chains from the same sample are listed, as sequenced in a study of post-analysis software for immune sequencing data. Unique molecular identifiers were carried by the TCR beta cDNA libraries. TCRdb passed the PCR reads through MiXCR, listing each CDR3 protein once. This repertoire shows over 150,000 distinct CDR3 sequences, approximately 35% found once; its top ten account for 25% to 35%. This material consisted of blood, taken after autologous hematopoietic stem cell transplantation. All receptors derive from a girl between 10 and 17 years old with multiple sclerosis.

The chain combines TRBV4-2 with TRBJ2-1; TRBD2 matches 13 bases. Looked up from germline, CDR1 is LGHNA and CDR2 is YNFKEQ. J gave up 0 bases and V 4 bases, and 12 bases lay outside the gene matches. The CDR3 contains 20 residues. As DNA, the CDR3 is TGTGCCAGCAGCCTCCTACTAGCGGGAGGGCCTGCGGGCTCCTACAATGAGCAGTTCTTC. Protein product: CASSLLLAGGPAGSYNEQFF.

This chain connects TRBV25-1 to TRBJ2-5; TRBD1 is a possible D gene (6 bases). V lost 3 bases to trimming and J lost 0 bases, with 11 bases between them. Germline V CDR1 and CDR2: MGHDK, SYGVNS. The CDR3 consists of 15 residues. The CDR3 DNA follows: TGTGCCAGCAGTGAGACAAGGACAGACCAAGAGACCCAGTACTTC. This codes for CASSETRTDQETQYF.

With regard to this clonotype: This may be a read error, as it is one base from a much larger clone. V usage is TRBV2 and J usage is TRBJ2-1; weak D call: TRBD2 (5 bases). CDR1 is SNHLY, CDR2 FYNNEI, per germline. The CDR3 has 16 residues. The V end lost 4 bases, the J end lost 9 bases, and 22 bases lay between the germline ends. CDR3 bases: TGTGCCAGCAGTGGCGGCGGGCTCCCGGGTTACGCTGAGCAGTTCTTC. It specifies CASSGGGLPGYAEQFF.

Comments on this clonotype: The junction departs from the called germline gene at one end, perhaps through a read error. V is TRBV9 and J is TRBJ1-2; D unresolved. CDR1 and CDR2 (germline): SGDLS, YYNGEE. The CDR3 is 16 residues long. CDR3 residues: CAGSPNPHSRNYGYTF. The DNA of the CDR3 is TGTGCCGGCAGCCCGAATCCCCATTCCCGAAACTATGGCTACACCTTC.

The V and J genes are TRBV19 and TRBJ1-5; no firm D call. Germline lookup yields CDR1 LNHDA and CDR2 SQIVND (reference sequence). The CDR3 loop spans 12 amino acids. V lost 1 base and J lost 5, with 3 bases in between. CDR3 bases: TGTGCCAGTAGTATAGGGGATCAGCCCCAGCATTTT. It is translated as CASSIGDQPQHF.

This clonotype was picked up a small number of times. Being one base from a much bigger clone, this may be a read error. V usage is TRBV12-3 or TRBV12-4 and J usage is TRBJ2-7, with TRBD2 matching over 11 bases. CDR3 length: 14 amino acids. The V and J ends lost 6 bases and 3 bases, in that order; junction bases with no gene match: 4. Here the CDR3 reads CASSRLAGNYEQYF. The CDR3 DNA follows: TGTGCCAGCAGCCGACTAGCGGGGAACTACGAGCAGTACTTC.

This clonotype has at least ten counts. The chain links TRBV5-1 to TRBJ1-2; D is unresolved. The germline V gene has CDR1 SGHRS and CDR2 YFSETQ. The CDR3 is made up of 14 amino acids. V dropped 3 bases and J dropped 4 bases, with 13 bases sitting between them. The CDR3: CASSSEGGSYGYTF. The CDR3 nucleotides read TGCGCCAGCAGCTCAGAAGGCGGTTCCTATGGCTACACCTTC.

This clonotype was detected only once. The gene calls are TRBV20-1 and TRBJ2-1, with 9 bases that match TRBD2. Germline V gives CDR1 DFQATT, CDR2 SNEGSKA (reference sequence). The CDR3 runs 14 residues. With V trimmed by 6 bases and J by 7 bases, 10 bases remained unmatched. CDR3 in DNA: TGCAGTGCATATACTGGCGGGAGGGGAAATGAGCAGTTCTTC. Residues: CSAYTGGRGNEQFF.

V gene TRBV27 combines with J gene TRBJ1-1, with 7 nucleotides matching TRBD1. CDR1 is MNHEY and CDR2 is SMNVEV in the germline V gene (reference sequence). The CDR3 has 13 residues. The ends lost 8 bases at V and 4 bases at J; junction bases unmatched: 7. In DNA form, the CDR3 reads TGTGCCAGCGCCCAGGGGGGGAGCACTGAAGCTTTCTTT. Translated: CASAQGGSTEAFF.

The rearrangement uses TRBV20-1 and TRBJ1-4; D remains ambiguous. CDR1 is DFQATT and CDR2 is SNEGSKA in the germline V gene (reference sequence). The CDR3 sequence is 11 residues long. V was pared by 7 bases and J by 5 bases, with 8 bases between. The CDR3 region has the DNA TGCAGTGTGGGAGCGAATGAAAAACTGTTTTTT. This encodes CSVGANEKLFF.

This clonotype was counted a few times. The chain combines TRBV15 with TRBJ2-7; possibly TRBD1 or TRBD2 for D (6 bases each). In germline, CDR1 is LNHNV, CDR2 YYDKDF (reference sequence). The CDR3 loop spans 14 amino acids. Trimming stripped 0 bases from V and 4 bases from J, with 10 bases between. In DNA, the CDR3 is TGTGCCACCAGCAGAGATAAGGGGGGATACGAGCAGTACTTC. Its protein is CATSRDKGGYEQYF.

A few counts support this clonotype. The V gene is TRBV6-6, the J gene TRBJ1-2, with a tentative D call TRBD1 (6 bases). Germline CDR1 MNHNY, CDR2 SVGAGI (reference sequence). V was shortened by 5 bases and J by 6 bases, with 22 bases between the two germline ends. CDR3 size: 16 residues. CDR3 in amino acids: CASSPVTGRAGDGYTF. DNA for the CDR3: TGTGCCAGCAGTCCCGTTACAGGGAGGGCAGGGGATGGCTACACCTTC.

The chain carries TRBV6-1 and TRBJ1-5, with D possibly matching TRBD1 (5 bases). This CDR3 spans 13 amino acids. Trimming shortened V by 6 bases and J by 6 bases, and 12 bases separated the two germline ends. Germline V CDR1 and CDR2: MNHNS, SASEGT. The CDR3 loop reads CASRGGGFQPQHF. The CDR3 DNA reads TGTGCCAGCAGGGGGGGAGGATTTCAGCCCCAGCATTTT.

The chain joins TRBV27 to TRBJ2-1, with 10 positions matching TRBD2. V lost 0 bases and J lost 6; bases outside the gene matches: 11. The CDR3 totals 18 residues. Germline-derived CDR1 and CDR2 are MNHEY and SMNVEV (reference sequence). CDR3 in amino acids: CASSLSTLSGGGPNEQFF. The CDR3 nucleotides are TGTGCCAGCAGTTTATCGACTTTGAGCGGGGGGGGCCCCAATGAGCAGTTCTTC.

This chain links TRBV12-3 or TRBV12-4 with TRBJ2-5, with D perhaps TRBD1 or TRBD2 (5 bases each). The ends were cut back, 6 bases at V and 2 bases at J, with 16 bases in the middle. The length of the CDR3 is 15 residues. The CDR3 DNA follows: TGTGCCAGCAGCTTGGGGACGGTCGCGCAAGAGACCCAGTACTTC. Its translation is CASSLGTVAQETQYF.

This rearrangement joins TRBV7-2 to TRBJ2-1; D not resolved. Germline V CDR1 and CDR2: SGHTA, FQGNSA. The CDR3 length is 15 residues. V gave up 3 bases and J gave up 10 bases, with 19 bases separating them. The CDR3: CASSFGRVYLYEQFF. In DNA, the CDR3 is TGTGCCAGCAGCTTCGGCCGGGTTTATCTTTACGAGCAGTTCTTC.

A few counts support this clonotype. The J gene is TRBJ1-6, the V gene TRBV20-1, with D perhaps matching TRBD1 (6 bases). This CDR3 spans 18 amino acids. CDR1 DFQATT and CDR2 SNEGSKA come from the germline V gene (reference sequence). Trimming shortened V by 5 bases and J by 0 bases, and 20 bases separated the two germline ends. The CDR3 DNA follows: TGCAGTGCTGGGGCATTGGGGGGGCCCAGCTCCTATAATTCACCCCTCCACTTT. Protein: CSAGALGGPSSYNSPLHF.

The table lists this clonotype with a few counts. One base away lies a much larger clone, so this may be a sequencing read error. The chain joins TRBV7-2 to TRBJ2-1; no clear D. The V and J ends lost 2 bases and 10 bases respectively, with 12 bases between them. From germline, CDR1 is SGHTA and CDR2 FQGNSA. The CDR3 covers 13 residues. This CDR3 reads CASSLYFSNEQFF. CDR3 DNA sequence: TGTGCCAGCAGCTTATATTTTTCGAACGAGCAGTTCTTC.

V and J are TRBV6-2 or TRBV6-3 and TRBJ2-3, with 14 positions matching TRBD2. The CDR3 length is 19 residues. Germline trimming cut 6 bases from V and 8 bases from J; bases unmatched to any gene: 19. Germline V gene sequence: CDR1 MNHEY, CDR2 SVGEGT. CDR3 amino acids: CASRPPPGLAGVSLATQYF. CDR3 nucleotides: TGTGCCAGCAGACCCCCGCCGGGACTAGCGGGAGTTTCGTTAGCTACGCAGTATTTT.

This rearrangement joins TRBV6-4 to TRBJ1-2; TRBD1 might be the D (5 bases). The V gene's germline CDR1 is MRHNA and CDR2 SNTAGT. V lost 6 bases, J lost 7 bases, and 15 bases lay in between. This CDR3 has 13 residues. In DNA form, the CDR3 reads TGTGCCAGCAGGGGACGGTTAATTTCTGGCTACACCTTC. Protein: CASRGRLISGYTF.